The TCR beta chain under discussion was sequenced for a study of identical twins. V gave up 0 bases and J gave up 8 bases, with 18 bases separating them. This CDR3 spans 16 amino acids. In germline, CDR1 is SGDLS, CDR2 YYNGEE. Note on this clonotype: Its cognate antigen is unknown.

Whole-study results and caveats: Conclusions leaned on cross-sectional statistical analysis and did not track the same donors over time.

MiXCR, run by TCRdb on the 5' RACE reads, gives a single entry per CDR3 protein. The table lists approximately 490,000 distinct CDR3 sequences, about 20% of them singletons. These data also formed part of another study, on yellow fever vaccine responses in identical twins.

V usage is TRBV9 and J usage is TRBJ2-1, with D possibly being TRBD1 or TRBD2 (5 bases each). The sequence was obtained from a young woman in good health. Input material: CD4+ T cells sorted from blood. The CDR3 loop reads CASSVVTHRDGDEQFF. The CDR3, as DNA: TGTGCCAGCAGCGTAGTAACCCACCGGGACGGCGATGAGCAGTTCTTC. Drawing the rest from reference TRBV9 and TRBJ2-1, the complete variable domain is DSGVTQTPKHLITATGQRVTLRCSPRSGDLSVYWYQQSLDQGLQFLIQYYNGEERAKGNILERFSAQQFPDLHSELNLSSLELGDSALYFCASSVVTHRDGDEQFFGPGTRLTVL.